These T cell receptor beta chains were read from a single sample in a study of patients and donors after allogeneic stem cell transplantation. TCRdb ran MiXCR on the RT-PCR reads and lists one entry per CDR3 protein. The sample carries tens of thousands of distinct CDR3 sequences, about 48% recorded once. The sequenced material came from blood, either unsorted or a sorted T cell fraction (not recorded which). These receptors came from a human donor who was either an allogeneic HSCT recipient or a stem cell or donor lymphocyte infusion donor (not recorded which). It is not recorded whose cells these are; they may come from a transplant donor. The CDR3 runs from the conserved cysteine through the conserved F or W.

J gene,V gene,CDR3 length,CDR3 protein
TRBJ1-4,TRBV7-6,15,CASSTGTARGEKLFF
TRBJ1-5,TRBV7-6,14,CASSPTGVYQPQHF
TRBJ1-1,TRBV24-1,15,CATSGYTGANTEAFF
TRBJ1-4,TRBV28,16,CASSLLSRDSNEKLFF
TRBJ1-1,TRBV12-3/TRBV12-4,13,CASSLALGLEAFF
TRBJ1-5,TRBV20-1,12,CSARDFNQPQHF
TRBJ2-1,TRBV6-1,15,CASSETRIANNEQFF
TRBJ1-1,TRBV3-1,14,CASSPGTRNTEAFF
TRBJ1-5,TRBV27,16,CASSLQGALTSQPQHF
TRBJ2-1,TRBV4-3,15,CASSHAVEASYEQFF
TRBJ2-7,TRBV27,16,CASSQVGLPSSYEQYF
TRBJ2-5,TRBV28,13,CASSWDGRETQYF
TRBJ1-5,TRBV7-9,14,CASSLESVNQPQHF
TRBJ2-7,TRBV29-1,14,CSVANRGHIYEQYF
TRBJ2-2,TRBV9,13,CASSAGRVGELFF
TRBJ1-5,TRBV7-8,13,CASSPLGVWPQHF
TRBJ2-2,TRBV29-1,14,CSVQGFLGAGELFF
TRBJ2-7,TRBV12-3/TRBV12-4,11,CASSLRLEQYF
TRBJ1-2,TRBV5-1,14,CASAVGGTNYGYTF
TRBJ1-2,TRBV7-6,14,CASSLGTDNYGYTF
TRBJ1-1,TRBV10-3,14,CATRGQGEDTEAFF
TRBJ1-5,TRBV21-1,16,CASSKLRGVSNQPQHF
TRBJ1-2,TRBV7-9,13,CASSLGQPYGYTF
TRBJ1-1,TRBV7-9,13,CASSSPLNTEAFF
TRBJ2-1,TRBV5-1,16,CASSPQGHSSYNEQFF
TRBJ2-3,TRBV28,12,CASSFGGDTQYF
TRBJ1-2,TRBV5-1,14,CASSLAQEGYGYTF
TRBJ2-1,TRBV25-1,15,CASSRPRHSYNEQFF
TRBJ1-5,TRBV27,14,CASSSDRGNQPQHF
TRBJ1-2,TRBV4-3,16,CASSQDIGQRINGYTF
TRBJ1-5,TRBV6-1,14,CASNWDSSNQPQHF
TRBJ2-7,TRBV6-4,14,CASSADRGVYEQYF
TRBJ1-2,TRBV7-9,13,CASSLRREDGYTF
TRBJ1-1,TRBV4-1,15,CASSQVSRKNTEAFF
TRBJ1-2,TRBV11-2,14,CASRSSGEGGGYTF
TRBJ1-5,TRBV12-3/TRBV12-4,15,CASRSGTSSNQPQHF
TRBJ2-3,TRBV29-1,13,CSVEGGITDTQYF
TRBJ1-5,TRBV7-2,14,CASSGDSRNQPQHF
TRBJ1-1,TRBV7-9,13,CASSLDSVVKAFF
TRBJ1-6,TRBV15,14,CATSASGQNSPLHF
TRBJ1-1,TRBV19,14,CASSPIGLNTEAFF
TRBJ1-5,TRBV20-1,11,CSDHSNQPQHF
TRBJ1-2,TRBV29-1,12,CSVDKADYGYTF
TRBJ1-1,TRBV12-3/TRBV12-4,14,CASRSGTSNTEAFF
TRBJ1-4,TRBV12-3/TRBV12-4,15,CASRGQGVGSEKLFF
TRBJ1-2,TRBV5-1,14,CASSPTQGNYGYTF
TRBJ1-2,TRBV28,15,CASTTGGARDYGYTF
TRBJ2-1,TRBV28,13,CASNPGGRNEQFF
TRBJ1-1,TRBV24-1,13,CATSRDLGTEAFF
TRBJ1-4,TRBV5-1,15,CASNQQGATNEKLFF
TRBJ1-1,TRBV1,10,CTNQNTEAFF
TRBJ1-2,TRBV7-9,13,CASSLAEVYGYTF
TRBJ2-1,TRBV6-5,14,CASIKGGLYNEQFF
TRBJ2-2,TRBV24-1,14,CATSQTGYTGELFF
TRBJ1-4,TRBV14,12,CASSETQGRVFF
TRBJ1-3,TRBV4-3,13,CASSMGTGNTIYF
TRBJ2-7,TRBV20-1,14,CSAVSRQGPYEQYF